This is a list of T cell receptor beta chains from one sample in a study of blood T cells in healthy people across ages. MiXCR was run by TCRdb on the 5' RACE reads, yielding one entry per CDR3 protein. The sample yields about 900,000 distinct CDR3 sequences, 40% to 60% seen once. Sequenced input: blood. The receptors were gathered from a man aged 30-40 years in good health. Both conserved end residues are part of each CDR3. The D gene is left open where the match is weak. Expanded clones get a size class; other rows say once, few or many, or leave the size out.

j_gene: TRBJ2-3; d_gene: TRBD1; abundance: -; v_gene: TRBV10-3; CDR3aa: CATQGDPDTQYF; CDR3nt: TGTGCCACCCAGGGGGATCCAGATACGCAGTATTTT
j_gene: TRBJ1-2; d_gene: -; abundance: few; v_gene: TRBV7-9; CDR3aa: CASSPVGEGYTF; CDR3nt: TGTGCCAGCAGCCCGGTGGGGGAAGGCTACACCTTC
j_gene: TRBJ1-4; d_gene: -; abundance: few; v_gene: TRBV5-1; CDR3aa: CASSSGHIEKLFF; CDR3nt: TGCGCCAGCAGCTCGGGACATATTGAAAAACTGTTTTTT
j_gene: TRBJ2-5; d_gene: -; abundance: -; v_gene: TRBV7-9; CDR3aa: CASSSGHRSYQETQYF; CDR3nt: TGTGCCAGCAGCTCGGGACATCGATCGTACCAAGAGACCCAGTACTTC
j_gene: TRBJ2-1; d_gene: -; abundance: few; v_gene: TRBV6-5; CDR3aa: CASTDPVNEQFF; CDR3nt: TGTGCCAGCACCGACCCGGTCAATGAGCAGTTCTTC
j_gene: TRBJ1-4; d_gene: -; abundance: few; v_gene: TRBV5-1; CDR3aa: CASSPVTEQATNEKLFF; CDR3nt: TGCGCCAGCAGCCCAGTAACAGAACAAGCAACTAATGAAAAACTGTTTTTT
j_gene: TRBJ2-5; d_gene: -; abundance: few; v_gene: TRBV5-5; CDR3aa: CASSGSQGAGGTQYF; CDR3nt: TGTGCCAGCAGCGGGAGTCAGGGAGCGGGTGGGACCCAGTACTTC
j_gene: TRBJ1-5; d_gene: -; abundance: -; v_gene: TRBV7-9; CDR3aa: CASSDSDKINQPQHF; CDR3nt: TGTGCCAGCAGCGATTCGGACAAAATCAATCAGCCCCAGCATTTT
j_gene: TRBJ2-1; d_gene: -; abundance: many; v_gene: TRBV5-6; CDR3aa: CASSLPDPYNEQFF; CDR3nt: TGTGCCAGCAGCTTGCCGGACCCTTACAATGAGCAGTTCTTC
j_gene: TRBJ2-7; d_gene: -; abundance: once; v_gene: TRBV20-1; CDR3aa: CSARFDRGSYERYF; CDR3nt: TGCAGTGCTAGATTCGATCGGGGCTCCTACGAGCGGTACTTC
j_gene: TRBJ2-4; d_gene: TRBD2; abundance: -; v_gene: TRBV10-3; CDR3aa: CAMEFPVAGALNIQYF; CDR3nt: TGTGCCATGGAGTTCCCAGTAGCGGGGGCCCTAAACATTCAGTACTTC
j_gene: TRBJ2-3; d_gene: -; abundance: few; v_gene: TRBV9; CDR3aa: CASSVSGRPTDTQYF; CDR3nt: TGTGCCAGCAGCGTGTCAGGGCGGCCCACAGATACGCAGTATTTT
j_gene: TRBJ2-3; d_gene: -; abundance: -; v_gene: TRBV5-1; CDR3aa: CASSLEGTRSTDTQYF; CDR3nt: TGCGCCAGCAGCTTGGAAGGGACAAGAAGCACAGATACGCAGTATTTT
j_gene: TRBJ2-3; d_gene: -; abundance: many; v_gene: TRBV27; CDR3aa: CASSLYRASITDTQYF; CDR3nt: TGTGCCAGCAGTTTATACAGGGCCTCCATAACAGATACGCAGTATTTT
j_gene: TRBJ2-3; d_gene: TRBD2; abundance: -; v_gene: TRBV7-2; CDR3aa: CASSLVMAGVGTQYF; CDR3nt: TGTGCCAGCAGCTTAGTCATGGCGGGGGTGGGTACGCAGTATTTT
j_gene: TRBJ1-1; d_gene: -; abundance: -; v_gene: TRBV28; CDR3aa: CASSLFSTGNTEAFF; CDR3nt: TGTGCCAGCAGTTTATTCTCGACAGGAAACACTGAAGCTTTCTTT
j_gene: TRBJ1-4; d_gene: -; abundance: -; v_gene: TRBV6-6; CDR3aa: CASSSSGVWREKLFF; CDR3nt: TGTGCCAGCAGTTCCTCAGGGGTTTGGAGGGAAAAACTGTTTTTT
j_gene: TRBJ1-1; d_gene: -; abundance: few; v_gene: TRBV29-1; CDR3aa: CSSSAGEWTEAFF; CDR3nt: TGCAGCTCCTCGGCCGGGGAGTGGACTGAAGCTTTCTTT
j_gene: TRBJ2-1; d_gene: -; abundance: -; v_gene: TRBV12-3/TRBV12-4; CDR3aa: CASSLSGGRGYNEQFF; CDR3nt: TGTGCCAGCAGCCTTAGTGGGGGGCGCGGGTACAATGAGCAGTTCTTC
j_gene: TRBJ2-4; d_gene: TRBD1; abundance: -; v_gene: TRBV6-6; CDR3aa: CASTTGTANKNIQYF; CDR3nt: TGTGCCAGCACTACCGGGACAGCGAACAAAAACATTCAGTACTTC
j_gene: TRBJ2-7; d_gene: -; abundance: once; v_gene: TRBV27; CDR3aa: CASSLSHRNEQYF; CDR3nt: TGTGCCAGCAGTTTAAGCCACAGAAACGAGCAGTACTTC
j_gene: TRBJ1-2; d_gene: -; abundance: few; v_gene: TRBV20-1; CDR3aa: CSARAQENYGYTF; CDR3nt: TGCAGTGCTAGGGCTCAGGAGAACTATGGCTACACCTTC
j_gene: TRBJ2-1; d_gene: -; abundance: few; v_gene: TRBV7-2; CDR3aa: CASGGVYNEQFF; CDR3nt: TGTGCCAGCGGCGGGGTCTACAATGAGCAGTTCTTC
j_gene: TRBJ1-1; d_gene: TRBD1; abundance: -; v_gene: TRBV4-1; CDR3aa: CASSLGTGRTGAFF; CDR3nt: TGCGCCAGCAGCCTCGGGACAGGGAGAACGGGAGCTTTCTTT
j_gene: TRBJ1-4; d_gene: -; abundance: few; v_gene: TRBV15; CDR3aa: CATSRFRSTGPNEKLFF; CDR3nt: TGTGCCACCAGCAGGTTCCGCTCGACGGGCCCCAATGAAAAACTGTTTTTT
j_gene: TRBJ2-3; d_gene: TRBD2; abundance: -; v_gene: TRBV5-1; CDR3aa: CASSPGLGLTDTQYF; CDR3nt: TGCGCCAGCAGCCCCGGACTAGGACTCACAGATACGCAGTATTTT
j_gene: TRBJ2-7; d_gene: TRBD1; abundance: -; v_gene: TRBV6-5; CDR3aa: CASSLRGQYYEQYF; CDR3nt: TGTGCCAGCAGTTTGAGGGGGCAGTACTACGAGCAGTACTTC
j_gene: TRBJ2-5; d_gene: -; abundance: once; v_gene: TRBV28; CDR3aa: CASSPLWAGNQETQYF; CDR3nt: TGTGCCAGCAGTCCACTATGGGCGGGAAATCAAGAGACCCAGTACTTC
j_gene: TRBJ2-5; d_gene: -; abundance: once; v_gene: TRBV2; CDR3aa: CASSEARAGQETQYF; CDR3nt: TGTGCCAGCAGTGAAGCCCGGGCAGGGCAAGAGACCCAGTACTTC
j_gene: TRBJ1-4; d_gene: TRBD1; abundance: few; v_gene: TRBV4-1; CDR3aa: CASRTGPGGNEKLFF; CDR3nt: TGCGCCAGCAGAACAGGGCCAGGGGGTAATGAAAAACTGTTTTTT
j_gene: TRBJ2-7; d_gene: -; abundance: -; v_gene: TRBV20-1; CDR3aa: CSAEGSSYEQYF; CDR3nt: TGCAGTGCGGAGGGGAGCTCCTACGAGCAGTACTTC
j_gene: TRBJ2-1; d_gene: -; abundance: few; v_gene: TRBV7-3; CDR3aa: CASSANKYNEQFF; CDR3nt: TGTGCCAGCAGCGCAAACAAGTACAATGAGCAGTTCTTC
j_gene: TRBJ2-3; d_gene: TRBD1; abundance: -; v_gene: TRBV27; CDR3aa: CASSPRDRGRTDTQYF; CDR3nt: TGTGCCAGCAGTCCACGTGACAGGGGTAGGACAGATACGCAGTATTTT
j_gene: TRBJ2-1; d_gene: -; abundance: -; v_gene: TRBV29-1; CDR3aa: CSAGLQETQFF; CDR3nt: TGCAGCGCAGGACTACAAGAGACCCAGTTCTTC
j_gene: TRBJ1-2; d_gene: -; abundance: -; v_gene: TRBV5-5; CDR3aa: CASSLVAGSGGYTF; CDR3nt: TGTGCCAGCAGCTTGGTGGCGGGATCGGGTGGCTACACCTTC
j_gene: TRBJ2-1; d_gene: -; abundance: once; v_gene: TRBV3-1; CDR3aa: CASSQDRQDEQFF; CDR3nt: TGTGCCAGCAGCCAAGATCGGCAGGATGAGCAGTTCTTC
j_gene: TRBJ2-4; d_gene: -; abundance: -; v_gene: TRBV7-3; CDR3aa: CASSLRPGEGEQYF; CDR3nt: TGTGCCAGCAGCTTAAGACCGGGGGAAGGAGAGCAGTACTTC
j_gene: TRBJ2-1; d_gene: TRBD1; abundance: once; v_gene: TRBV28; CDR3aa: CASRDPGQGPYNEQFF; CDR3nt: TGTGCCAGCAGGGACCCGGGACAGGGACCCTACAATGAGCAGTTCTTC
j_gene: TRBJ2-1; d_gene: -; abundance: few; v_gene: TRBV5-1; CDR3aa: CASSSPRVYEQFF; CDR3nt: TGCGCCAGCAGCTCCCCCAGGGTTTATGAGCAGTTCTTC
j_gene: TRBJ2-7; d_gene: TRBD1; abundance: few; v_gene: TRBV28; CDR3aa: CASGQGVPYEQYF; CDR3nt: TGTGCCAGCGGCCAGGGGGTACCCTACGAGCAGTACTTC
j_gene: TRBJ2-1; d_gene: -; abundance: -; v_gene: TRBV24-1; CDR3aa: CATSDSKTVAEQFF; CDR3nt: TGTGCCACCAGTGATTCGAAGACAGTAGCTGAGCAGTTCTTC
j_gene: TRBJ2-5; d_gene: -; abundance: -; v_gene: TRBV7-3; CDR3aa: CASSLSGTSTNEQYF; CDR3nt: TGTGCCAGCAGCTTAAGTGGGACATCTACCAATGAGCAGTACTTC
j_gene: TRBJ1-1; d_gene: -; abundance: -; v_gene: TRBV28; CDR3aa: CASSLRQRMNTEAFF; CDR3nt: TGTGCCAGCAGTTTACGACAGCGAATGAACACTGAAGCTTTCTTT
j_gene: TRBJ2-1; d_gene: -; abundance: -; v_gene: TRBV4-1; CDR3aa: CASSQLLQYNEQFF; CDR3nt: TGCGCCAGCAGCCAACTCCTTCAGTACAATGAGCAGTTCTTC
j_gene: TRBJ2-7; d_gene: -; abundance: few; v_gene: TRBV4-1; CDR3aa: CASSQDSSVSYEQYF; CDR3nt: TGCGCCAGCAGCCAAGATTCTTCGGTTTCCTACGAGCAGTACTTC
j_gene: TRBJ2-1; d_gene: TRBD1; abundance: few; v_gene: TRBV4-2; CDR3aa: CASSQGTGGSVNEQFF; CDR3nt: TGTGCCAGCAGCCAAGGAACAGGGGGCTCTGTCAATGAGCAGTTCTTC
j_gene: TRBJ2-7; d_gene: -; abundance: -; v_gene: TRBV6-6; CDR3aa: CASTGILTYEQYF; CDR3nt: TGTGCCAGCACCGGGATCTTGACCTACGAGCAGTACTTC
j_gene: TRBJ2-1; d_gene: TRBD1; abundance: few; v_gene: TRBV28; CDR3aa: CASSWKTGGLLDEQFF; CDR3nt: TGTGCCAGCAGTTGGAAGACAGGGGGGTTGCTTGATGAGCAGTTCTTC
j_gene: TRBJ1-6; d_gene: -; abundance: -; v_gene: TRBV20-1; CDR3aa: CSIDTGNSPLHF; CDR3nt: TGCAGCATCGACACGGGAAATTCACCCCTCCACTTT
j_gene: TRBJ2-1; d_gene: TRBD2; abundance: -; v_gene: TRBV7-2; CDR3aa: CASTIAAGYNEQFF; CDR3nt: TGTGCCAGCACCATCGCAGCGGGGTACAATGAGCAGTTCTTC
j_gene: TRBJ2-3; d_gene: -; abundance: -; v_gene: TRBV5-1; CDR3aa: CASSLGHTTFTDTQYF; CDR3nt: TGCGCCAGCAGTTTGGGACATACTACATTCACAGATACGCAGTATTTT
j_gene: TRBJ2-5; d_gene: TRBD1; abundance: -; v_gene: TRBV5-1; CDR3aa: CASSLDGTALETQYF; CDR3nt: TGCGCCAGCAGCTTGGACGGGACAGCTCTGGAGACCCAGTACTTC
j_gene: TRBJ2-7; d_gene: -; abundance: -; v_gene: TRBV4-1; CDR3aa: CASSQRDFSSYEQYF; CDR3nt: TGCGCCAGCAGCCAGCGGGACTTTAGCTCCTACGAGCAGTACTTC
j_gene: TRBJ1-1; d_gene: -; abundance: -; v_gene: TRBV12-3/TRBV12-4; CDR3aa: CASSFVTRGEDEAFF; CDR3nt: TGTGCCAGCAGTTTCGTGACCCGGGGGGAGGATGAAGCTTTCTTT
j_gene: TRBJ2-7; d_gene: -; abundance: -; v_gene: TRBV6-2/TRBV6-3; CDR3aa: CASSYLQGTYYKQYF; CDR3nt: TGTGCCAGCAGTTATCTCCAGGGGACCTACTACAAGCAGTACTTC
j_gene: TRBJ2-1; d_gene: -; abundance: few; v_gene: TRBV27; CDR3aa: CASTREGLGYNEQFF; CDR3nt: TGTGCCAGCACCAGAGAGGGCCTCGGCTACAATGAGCAGTTCTTC
j_gene: TRBJ2-1; d_gene: TRBD2; abundance: -; v_gene: TRBV20-1; CDR3aa: CSAKSPGTSGGNEQFF; CDR3nt: TGCAGTGCTAAATCCCCCGGGACTAGCGGGGGGAATGAGCAGTTCTTC